This T cell receptor beta chain was obtained from a study of blood T cell repertoires in COVID-19. Turning to the study itself: Samples representing acute and convalescent COVID-19 were sourced from the United States, Italy and Spain. Sample material is recorded as cDNA or gDNA derived from T cells, B-cell-depleted T cells, or PBMCs.

The CDR3 has 15 residues. CDR1 and CDR2 from the germline V gene are SGDLS and YYNGEE. Trimming pared 0 bases from V and 0 bases from J, leaving 4 bases between. Assay used: immunoSEQ multiplex PCR; TCRdb lists only in-frame clones, some missing. The sample carries about 150,000 clones, just under 85% recorded once. Patients from Seattle were sampled longitudinally, starting during active infection. The specimen was peripheral blood. The receptor comes from a woman aged 80 or over with COVID-19, enrolled during active disease. The chain couples TRBV9 to TRBJ2-6; D remains unclear. CDR3 sequence: CASSVGGSGANVLTF. CDR3 sequence (DNA): TGTGCCAGCAGCGTAGGCGGCTCTGGGGCCAACGTCCTGACTTTC.